These T cell receptor beta chains were read from a single sample in a study of CD8+ T cells in alopecia areata. Profiled with immunoSEQ multiplex PCR; TCRdb holds only in-frame clones, not every one. This sample has 200,000 to 250,000 clones, with 50% to 65% found just once. Sequenced material: CD4+ T cells sorted from blood, taken at week 0. The receptors originated from a human donor with alopecia areata. The CDR3 runs from the conserved cysteine through the conserved F or W. D genes are given only for firm matches. Not all rows give a size; the values are once, few, many and, for expanded clones, a class.

TGCGCCAGCAGCCAAGCTGGGAGAGGCACAGATACGCAGTATTTT | CASSQAGRGTDTQYF | - | TRBJ2-3 | TRBV4-1 | -
TGTGCCAGCAGCGTAGAATCGGTCCGGAGTGGCTACACCTTC | CASSVESVRSGYTF | - | TRBJ1-2 | TRBV9 | -
TGTGCCAGCAGCCAAGATTTTAACACTGAAGCTTTCTTT | CASSQDFNTEAFF | - | TRBJ1-1 | TRBV14 | -
TGTGCCAGCAGGACAGACAACAATGAGCAGTTCTTC | CASRTDNNEQFF | - | TRBJ2-1 | TRBV2 | -
TGCGCCAGCAGCCGGGGACAGGGGCCAATCTCTGGGGCCAACGTCCTGACTTTC | CASSRGQGPISGANVLTF | once | TRBJ2-6 | TRBV4-1 | TRBD1
TGCAGCGTCCAGTGGGACATTTCTTCACCCCTCCACTTT | CSVQWDISSPLHF | - | TRBJ1-6 | TRBV29-1 | -
TGTGCCACCAGCAGAGCCGGGACAGGCGGCGAAAAACTGTTTTTT | CATSRAGTGGEKLFF | once | TRBJ1-4 | TRBV15 | TRBD1
TGCAGCGTTGAGGGCAGGGAAGGGAGCCCCATCGGCTACACCTTC | CSVEGREGSPIGYTF | - | TRBJ1-2 | TRBV29-1 | -
TGTGCCAGCAGACACGGGGGCACAGGGGGTAATCAGCCCCAGCATTTT | CASRHGGTGGNQPQHF | - | TRBJ1-5 | TRBV7-9 | TRBD1
TGCAGCGTTGGTCTGAGGGACTATGGCTACACCTTC | CSVGLRDYGYTF | - | TRBJ1-2 | TRBV29-1 | -
TGTGCCTGGAGTGGTGCGCGCCCCTCAGGGACGCAGTATTTT | CAWSGARPSGTQYF | - | TRBJ2-3 | TRBV30 | -
TGTGCCAGCAGCTTACACAGCGCCAACTCCTACGAGCAGTACTTC | CASSLHSANSYEQYF | - | TRBJ2-7 | TRBV11-1 | -
TGTGCCTGGAGAGGGGAGTTAAGAGAGCAGTTCTTC | CAWRGELREQFF | - | TRBJ2-1 | TRBV30 | -
TGCGCCAGCAGCCCCCGGGACCTCTCCTACGAGCAGTACTTC | CASSPRDLSYEQYF | few | TRBJ2-7 | TRBV5-1 | -
TGCAGCGTTTCCGAGGGGTTGTATGGCTACACCTTC | CSVSEGLYGYTF | few | TRBJ1-2 | TRBV29-1 | -
TGCGCCAGCAGTCAATCAGAGCGGACTCCTGGTGACGAGCAGTACTTC | CASSQSERTPGDEQYF | few | TRBJ2-7 | TRBV23-1 | -
TGTGCCACCAGCAGAGATACCGGACAGGGGTCAACAAACATTCAGTACTTC | CATSRDTGQGSTNIQYF | - | TRBJ2-4 | TRBV15 | TRBD1
TGTGCCAGCAGCGTAGCTCAGGGAAGTAAGGAAAAACTGTTTTTT | CASSVAQGSKEKLFF | - | TRBJ1-4 | TRBV9 | -
TGTGCCAGCAGCGCGGGCCCTAACTACGAGCAGTACTTC | CASSAGPNYEQYF | - | TRBJ2-7 | TRBV9 | -
TGTGCCTGGAGTGTCGTGCGCGTCGGGAGGTATAGCACAGATACGCAGTATTTT | CAWSVVRVGRYSTDTQYF | few | TRBJ2-3 | TRBV30 | TRBD2
TGTGCCTGGAGTCCCCCGGGCCGGAGCAATCAGCCCCAGCATTTT | CAWSPPGRSNQPQHF | - | TRBJ1-5 | TRBV30 | -
TGTGCCAGCTCAATCGGACAGGAGCACTACGAGCAGTACTTC | CASSIGQEHYEQYF | - | TRBJ2-7 | TRBV18 | TRBD1
TGTGCCTGCCCAAGACTAGTGATCGGGGAGCTGTTTTTT | CACPRLVIGELFF | - | TRBJ2-2 | TRBV30 | -
TGTGCCAGCACCCAAGGACAGGGGGCTGACAATGAGCAGTTCTTC | CASTQGQGADNEQFF | - | TRBJ2-1 | TRBV2 | TRBD1
TGTGCCAGCAGGCCGGGACAGGGGGATTATGGCTACACCTTC | CASRPGQGDYGYTF | - | TRBJ1-2 | TRBV6-5 | TRBD1
TGCGCCAGCAGAGATACAGGGGGCGCTGGGGCCAACGTCCTGACTTTC | CASRDTGGAGANVLTF | few | TRBJ2-6 | TRBV5-1 | TRBD1
TGCAGTGCTAGACATAATTCACCCCTCCACTTT | CSARHNSPLHF | - | TRBJ1-6 | TRBV20-1 | -
TGTGCCTGGAGCCGGGGGAGGGAACAGCCCCAGCATTTT | CAWSRGREQPQHF | once | TRBJ1-5 | TRBV30 | -
TGTGCCAGCAGTGAGTCCCCGCTCGGCGGGTACAGCTACACCTTC | CASSESPLGGYSYTF | - | TRBJ1-2 | TRBV6-1 | -
TGTGCCAGCAGCCAAGATACTACGGGGCTAGCCAAAAACATTCAGTACTTC | CASSQDTTGLAKNIQYF | - | TRBJ2-4 | TRBV4-2 | -
TGCGCCAGCAGTAGGGGACTCGTGAACACTGAAGCTTTCTTT | CASSRGLVNTEAFF | - | TRBJ1-1 | TRBV10-2 | -
TGTGCCAGCAGCTTAGGAGGCGGGAGCGCCCTCGCCGAGACCCAGTACTTC | CASSLGGGSALAETQYF | - | TRBJ2-5 | TRBV7-6 | TRBD2
TGTGCCAGCCGGGGACTGAGGGGCTACAATGAGCAGTTCTTC | CASRGLRGYNEQFF | - | TRBJ2-1 | TRBV2 | -
TGTGCCAGCAGCTTAGGTATGCAGGGAGGCTACACCTTC | CASSLGMQGGYTF | - | TRBJ1-2 | TRBV7-9 | -
TGCGCCAGCAGCCCCCTTGTCGGTAGCGCCAGAGGGGCCAACGTCCTGACTTTC | CASSPLVGSARGANVLTF | - | TRBJ2-6 | TRBV4-1 | -
TGCGCCAGCAGCTTGGTTTCAGGGAGCACTGAAGCTTTCTTT | CASSLVSGSTEAFF | - | TRBJ1-1 | TRBV5-1 | -
TGCGCCAGCAGCCGGGACCTGATGGTCGAGGAGACCCAGTACTTC | CASSRDLMVEETQYF | - | TRBJ2-5 | TRBV5-1 | -
TGCGCCAGCAGCGCGGGACAGGGTTATGGGGCCAACGTCCTGACTTTC | CASSAGQGYGANVLTF | once | TRBJ2-6 | TRBV5-1 | TRBD1
TGTGCCAGCAGTGGACCGGGACAGGGGAACTACGAGCAGTACTTC | CASSGPGQGNYEQYF | - | TRBJ2-7 | TRBV6-5 | TRBD1
TGTGCCAGCAGCCCAGGGGTTTACAGCTCCTACGAGCAGTACTTC | CASSPGVYSSYEQYF | - | TRBJ2-7 | TRBV7-9 | -
TGTGCCTGGACGACGCTTAGCTCCTACAATGAGCAGTTCTTC | CAWTTLSSYNEQFF | - | TRBJ2-1 | TRBV30 | -
TGTGCCAGCAGTGAGACAGGGTTCTACGAGCAGTACTTC | CASSETGFYEQYF | few | TRBJ2-7 | TRBV25-1 | TRBD1
TGTGCCAGCAGCTTGAAACAGGGGGATGGCTACACCTTC | CASSLKQGDGYTF | - | TRBJ1-2 | TRBV5-4 | TRBD1
TGTGCCAGCAATCTGTTGGCGGGCGGCTACAATGAGCAGTTCTTC | CASNLLAGGYNEQFF | few | TRBJ2-1 | TRBV2 | -
TGCGCCAGCAGCCAAGGGTTCCGCAATCAGCCCCAGCATTTT | CASSQGFRNQPQHF | - | TRBJ1-5 | TRBV4-1 | -
TGTGCCAGCAGTGATCCCGGGACAGCCGTCTACGAGCAGTACTTC | CASSDPGTAVYEQYF | once | TRBJ2-7 | TRBV25-1 | TRBD1
TGCGCCAGCAGCTTGCGACAGACCGGGGAGCTGTTTTTT | CASSLRQTGELFF | - | TRBJ2-2 | TRBV5-1 | -
TGTGCCAGTAGTTCCGGGACAGGGGGCTCCTACGAGCAGTACTTC | CASSSGTGGSYEQYF | few | TRBJ2-7 | TRBV19 | TRBD1
TGTGCCAGCAGCCCCCGTGGGGGCTGGGACACTGAAGCTTTCTTT | CASSPRGGWDTEAFF | - | TRBJ1-1 | TRBV7-6 | -
TGCAGCGTGCAAAAAGGGGTAGGCGAGCAGTACTTC | CSVQKGVGEQYF | - | TRBJ2-7 | TRBV29-1 | -
TGTGCCAGCAGTTACTCGACAGGCACCCTGAACACTGAAGCTTTCTTT | CASSYSTGTLNTEAFF | - | TRBJ1-1 | TRBV6-5 | -
TGCAGCGTCAACGACAGGGGGCAAGGAGATACGCAGTATTTT | CSVNDRGQGDTQYF | - | TRBJ2-3 | TRBV29-1 | TRBD1